This T cell receptor beta chain was observed in a study of blood T cell repertoires in COVID-19. Whole-study context: Sites in the United States, Italy and Spain provided acute and convalescent COVID-19 samples.

Libraries were prepared by immunoSEQ multiplex PCR; TCRdb keeps only in-frame clonotypes and omits some of them. The table records a few hundred thousand clones, around four fifths of them present only once. This clone was found once. From germline, CDR1 is KGHSH and CDR2 LQKENI. With 1 base removed from V and 3 bases from J, the gap between germline ends came to 12 bases. This CDR3 region has 15 residues. J is TRBJ1-2 and V is TRBV18, with D possibly being TRBD1 (5 bases). Sequencing input: peripheral blood. This clonotype was obtained from a woman in her 50s with active or convalescent COVID-19. CDR3: CASSPRRRGDYGYTF. The CDR3 coding sequence is TGTGCCAGCTCACCACGAAGGAGGGGAGACTATGGCTACACCTTC.